This T cell receptor beta chain was recorded in a study of blood T cell repertoires in COVID-19. The CDR3 loop spans 14 amino acids. Germline CDR1 reads SGHTA; CDR2 reads FQGNSA. V dropped 7 bases and J dropped 4 bases, with 11 bases sitting between them. Original processing notes: Nucleated cell number was recorded as an estimate derived from reference gene primer amplification. Assay: immunoSEQ multiplex PCR; the TCRdb copy retains only in-frame clones and omits some. The V and J calls and clone size are taken from that table; D and trimming were inferred from the DNA. The sample lists some 200,000 clones, 75% to 85% occurring once.

The genes are TRBV7-2 and TRBJ2-6; D gene unclear. The TCR originated in a woman aged 40 to 49 who had recovered from COVID-19. The material sequenced was peripheral blood. This CDR3 is CASTFSLGANVLTF. Here the CDR3 DNA reads TGTGCCAGCACCTTCTCACTAGGGGCCAACGTCCTGACTTTC.